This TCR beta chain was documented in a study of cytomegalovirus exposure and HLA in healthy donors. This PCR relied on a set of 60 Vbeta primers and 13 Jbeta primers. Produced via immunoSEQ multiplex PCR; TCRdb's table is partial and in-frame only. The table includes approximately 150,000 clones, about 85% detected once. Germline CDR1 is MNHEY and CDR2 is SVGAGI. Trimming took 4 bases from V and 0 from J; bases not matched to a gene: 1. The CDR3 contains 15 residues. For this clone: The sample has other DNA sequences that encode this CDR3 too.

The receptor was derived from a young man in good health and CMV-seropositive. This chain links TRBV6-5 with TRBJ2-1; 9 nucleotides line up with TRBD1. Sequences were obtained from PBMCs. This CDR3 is CASSSDRGSYNEQFF. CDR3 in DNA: TGTGCCAGCAGTTCGGACAGGGGCTCCTACAATGAGCAGTTCTTC.